This entry lists 19 T cell receptor beta chains sequenced from one sample in a study of early T cells in non-severe SARS-CoV-2 infection. TCRdb re-analysed the 5' RACE reads in MiXCR, keeping a single row per CDR3 protein. Altogether over 85,000 distinct CDR3 sequences are present, roughly 17% being singletons, with the ten largest covering roughly 1.2%. The material sequenced was whole blood. These receptors were collected from an adult who was a healthcare worker with PCR-confirmed SARS-CoV-2 infection or an uninfected control (not recorded which).

J is TRBJ2-5 and V is TRBV5-1; no reliable D call. CDR3 length: 13 residues. The V and J ends lost 3 bases and 1 base respectively, with 7 bases between them. Germline V gene lookup returns CDR1 SGHRS and CDR2 YFSETQ. The CDR3 DNA is TGCGCCAGCAGCTACTTCAGCCAAGAGACCCAGTACTTC. Amino acids: CASSYFSQETQYF.

This clonotype was seen a handful of times. The chain joins TRBV20-1 to TRBJ1-5, with D perhaps TRBD1 (5 bases). Germline V gives CDR1 DFQATT, CDR2 SNEGSKA (reference sequence). Trimming pared 5 bases from V and 4 bases from J, leaving 18 bases between. The CDR3 is 15 residues long. The CDR3 nucleotides are TGCAGTGCTCCATACGGGGGAATAGGGAATCAGCCCCAGCATTTT. It yields the protein CSAPYGGIGNQPQHF.

This clonotype has just a few counts. The chain carries TRBV10-3 and TRBJ2-6; no definite D call. V dropped 6 bases and J dropped 0 bases, with 15 bases sitting between them. The CDR3 is 17 residues long. Germline V gives CDR1 ENHRY, CDR2 SYGVKD. This CDR3 is CAIRKEEVGSGANVLTF. The CDR3 DNA reads TGTGCCATCAGGAAAGAGGAAGTGGGCTCTGGGGCCAACGTCCTGACTTTC.

The rearrangement joins TRBV6-5 to TRBJ2-7, with D tentatively TRBD1 (5 bases). The germline gives CDR1 MNHEY, CDR2 SVGAGI. The CDR3 totals 16 residues. V lost 6 bases and J lost 0, with 18 bases in between. The CDR3 nucleotides are TGTGCCAGCAGCAAATCAGCAGGGTGGGCCTCCTACGAGCAGTACTTC. As protein: CASSKSAGWASYEQYF.

The rearrangement links TRBV7-6 to TRBJ1-1, with D possibly matching TRBD1 (6 bases). CDR1 is SGHVS, CDR2 FNYEAQ, per germline. This CDR3 is 14 amino acids long. Trimming took 5 bases from V and 0 from J, leaving 10 bases between them. The CDR3 bases are TGTGCCAGCAGCGTGGGACATATGAACACTGAAGCTTTCTTT. It codes for CASSVGHMNTEAFF.

V usage is TRBV7-2 and J usage is TRBJ2-7; a weak D match, TRBD1 (5 bases). Germline V gene lookup returns CDR1 SGHTA and CDR2 FQGNSA. Trimming shortened V by 6 bases and J by 4 bases, and 10 bases separated the two germline ends. The CDR3 totals 12 residues. The CDR3 spells CASSHDSYEQYF. The CDR3, as DNA: TGTGCCAGCAGTCACGACAGTTACGAGCAGTACTTC.

The chain carries TRBV5-1 and TRBJ2-4; 7 nucleotides align to TRBD2. With 0 bases clipped from V and 11 bases from J, the junction kept 8 bases outside the gene matches. The CDR3 sequence is 14 residues long. Germline V lookup: CDR1 SGHRS, CDR2 YFSETQ. The CDR3 nucleotides read TGCGCCAGCAGCTTGGGGGAGGGCCTACGGTTTCAGTACTTC. Protein product: CASSLGEGLRFQYF.

This clonotype was observed many times. The gene calls are TRBV9 and TRBJ2-7; TRBD2 matches 7 bases. The germline V gene has CDR1 SGDLS and CDR2 YYNGEE. The ends lost 4 bases at V and 1 base at J; junction bases unmatched: 5. This CDR3 is 14 amino acids long. This chain's CDR3 is CASSPGGSSYEQYF. CDR3 sequence (DNA): TGTGCCAGCAGCCCGGGGGGATCATCCTACGAGCAGTACTTC.

This clonotype was seen ten or more times. The CDR3 is CASSLPFSGTDTQYF. Written as DNA, the CDR3 is TGTGCCAGCAGTTTGCCCTTCTCGGGCACAGATACGCAGTATTTT. The gene calls are TRBV12-3 or TRBV12-4 and TRBJ2-3; D call uncertain. Trimming took 3 bases from V and 1 from J, leaving 11 bases between them. The CDR3 loop spans 15 amino acids.

This clonotype has more than one count but fewer than ten. The chain carries TRBV3-1 and TRBJ2-5, with 13 bases lining up with TRBD2. Germline V gene data show CDR1 as LGHDT and CDR2 as YNNKEL (reference sequence). The V and J ends lost 3 bases and 5 bases, in that order; junction bases with no gene match: 9. This CDR3 is 17 amino acids long. CDR3 in amino acids: CASSHRTSGRGRETQYF. The CDR3 bases are TGTGCCAGCAGCCATCGGACTAGCGGGAGAGGGCGGGAGACCCAGTACTTC.

This clonotype was detected a few times. The rearrangement links TRBV12-3 or TRBV12-4 to TRBJ1-3; no reliable D call. Trimming pared 5 bases from V and 0 bases from J, leaving 11 bases between. This CDR3 comprises 15 residues. CDR3 sequence (DNA): TGTGCCAGCAGTACCAGGTTCGGCTCTGGAAACACCATATATTTT. Residues: CASSTRFGSGNTIYF.

The J gene is TRBJ1-4, the V gene TRBV20-1, with TRBD1 matching over 8 bases. The CDR3 spans 15 residues. CDR1 DFQATT and CDR2 SNEGSKA come from the germline V gene (reference sequence). Losses at the gene ends were 0 bases for V and 3 bases for J; bases not matched to a gene: 3. The CDR3 loop is CSARETGEANEKLFF. CDR3 nucleotides: TGCAGTGCTAGAGAGACAGGGGAGGCTAATGAAAAACTGTTTTTT.

This clonotype was seen a handful of times. The chain employs TRBV10-2 and TRBJ2-4; D is unclear. V was cut by 4 bases and J by 6 bases, with 7 bases left in between. Germline CDR1 is WSHSY and CDR2 is SAAADI. The CDR3 is 12 residues long. The CDR3 coding sequence is TGCGCCAGCAGTGTCCAGACAAACATTCAGTACTTC. This gives the protein CASSVQTNIQYF.

This clonotype was recorded many times. This chain joins TRBV12-3 or TRBV12-4 and TRBJ2-4; TRBD1 agrees at 7 bases. The CDR3 length is 14 residues. J lost 4 bases, V lost 5 bases, and 5 bases had no gene match. The CDR3 reads CASSTGTEKNIQYF. The CDR3 DNA follows: TGTGCCAGCAGTACTGGGACAGAAAAAAACATTCAGTACTTC.

A few counts support this clonotype. J is TRBJ2-1 and V is TRBV29-1; D may match TRBD1 or TRBD2 (5 bases each). CDR1 and CDR2 from the germline V gene are SQVTM and ANQGSEA. The CDR3 length is 14 residues. Trimming removed 7 bases from V and 7 bases from J, with 20 bases in between. As DNA, the CDR3 is TGCAGCGCTGAGAACTACCGGGGCCAAAATGAGCAGTTCTTC. Translating it yields CSAENYRGQNEQFF.

The chain is built from TRBV6-2 or TRBV6-3 and TRBJ2-7; the D gene is possibly TRBD1 (6 bases). V was pared by 4 bases and J by 5 bases, with 12 bases between. The germline V gene encodes CDR1 MNHEY and CDR2 SVGEGT. The CDR3 loop spans 13 amino acids. The CDR3 region is CASSFTDRNEQYF. The DNA for the CDR3 is TGTGCCAGCAGTTTTACCGACAGGAACGAGCAGTACTTC.

The chain couples TRBV18 to TRBJ2-7, with 8 bases lining up with TRBD2. The CDR3 length is 16 residues. CDR1 is KGHSH and CDR2 is LQKENI in the germline V gene. V lost 2 bases, J lost 3 bases, and 9 bases stayed unmatched. The CDR3 spells CASSPSVLADDYEQYF. The CDR3 DNA reads as TGTGCCAGCTCACCATCGGTACTAGCGGACGACTACGAGCAGTACTTC.

This clonotype was counted only a few times. This chain joins TRBV30 and TRBJ2-2; 8 positions match TRBD2. This CDR3 spans 15 amino acids. Germline CDR1 reads GTSNPN; CDR2 reads SVGIG (reference sequence). With 0 bases clipped from V and 5 bases from J, the junction kept 5 bases outside the gene matches. The CDR3 protein is CAWSVGTSQTGELFF. CDR3 nucleotide sequence: TGTGCCTGGAGTGTAGGGACTAGTCAAACCGGGGAGCTGTTTTTT.

Many counts were recorded for this clonotype. The chain recombines TRBV7-8 with TRBJ2-7, with no clear D. Trimming stripped 1 base from V and 0 bases from J, with 4 bases between. Germline V CDR1 and CDR2: SGHVS, FQNEAQ. CDR3 length: 13 residues. For the CDR3, the DNA is TGTGCCAGCAGCTTAGATGACTCCTACGAGCAGTACTTC. This translates into CASSLDDSYEQYF.